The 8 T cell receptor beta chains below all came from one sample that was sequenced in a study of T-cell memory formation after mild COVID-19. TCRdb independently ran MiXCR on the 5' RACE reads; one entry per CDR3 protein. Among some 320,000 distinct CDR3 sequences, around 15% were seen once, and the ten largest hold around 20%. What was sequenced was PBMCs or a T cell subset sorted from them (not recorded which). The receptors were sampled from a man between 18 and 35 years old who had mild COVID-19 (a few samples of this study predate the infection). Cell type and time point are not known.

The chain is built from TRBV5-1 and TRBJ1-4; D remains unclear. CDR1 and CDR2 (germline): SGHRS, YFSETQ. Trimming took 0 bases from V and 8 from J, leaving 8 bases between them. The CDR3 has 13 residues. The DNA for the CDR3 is TGCGCCAGCAGCTTGGACCTTAGGGAAAAACTGTTTTTT. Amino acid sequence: CASSLDLREKLFF.

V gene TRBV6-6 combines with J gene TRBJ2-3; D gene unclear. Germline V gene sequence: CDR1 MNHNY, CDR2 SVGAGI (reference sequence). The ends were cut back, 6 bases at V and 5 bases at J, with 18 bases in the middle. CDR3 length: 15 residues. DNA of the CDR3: TGTGCCAGCAGCCAGTCTCTAATCCTGGGAGATACGCAGTATTTT. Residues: CASSQSLILGDTQYF.

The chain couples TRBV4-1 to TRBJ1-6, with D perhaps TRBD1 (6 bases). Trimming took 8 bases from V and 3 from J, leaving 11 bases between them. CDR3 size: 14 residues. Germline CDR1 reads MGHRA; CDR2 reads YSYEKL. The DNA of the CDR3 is TGCGCCAGCGGACAGAGCCTCTATAATTCACCCCTCCACTTT. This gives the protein CASGQSLYNSPLHF.

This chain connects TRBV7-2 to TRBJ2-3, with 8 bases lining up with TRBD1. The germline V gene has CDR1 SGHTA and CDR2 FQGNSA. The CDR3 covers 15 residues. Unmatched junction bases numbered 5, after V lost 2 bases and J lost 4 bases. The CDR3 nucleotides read TGTGCCAGCAGCTTATCAGGGGGCGAGGCAGATACGCAGTATTTT. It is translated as CASSLSGGEADTQYF. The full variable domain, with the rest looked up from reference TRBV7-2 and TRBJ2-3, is GAGVSQSPSNKVTEKGKDVELRCDPISGHTALYWYRQSLGQGLEFLIYFQGNSAPDKSGLPSDRFSAERTGGSVSTLTIQRTQQEDSAVYLCASSLSGGEADTQYFGPGTRLTVL.

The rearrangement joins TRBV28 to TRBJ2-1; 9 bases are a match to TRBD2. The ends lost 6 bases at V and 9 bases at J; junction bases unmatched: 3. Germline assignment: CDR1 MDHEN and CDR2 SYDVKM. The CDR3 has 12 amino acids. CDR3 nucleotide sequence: TGTGCCAGCAGCAAGACTAGCGGTGAGCAGTTCTTC. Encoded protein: CASSKTSGEQFF.

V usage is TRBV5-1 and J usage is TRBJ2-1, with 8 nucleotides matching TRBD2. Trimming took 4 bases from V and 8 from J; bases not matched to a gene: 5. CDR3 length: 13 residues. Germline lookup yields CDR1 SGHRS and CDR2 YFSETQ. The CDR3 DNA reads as TGCGCCAGCAGCCTCGGGACTAGTCATGAGCAGTTCTTC. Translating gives CASSLGTSHEQFF.

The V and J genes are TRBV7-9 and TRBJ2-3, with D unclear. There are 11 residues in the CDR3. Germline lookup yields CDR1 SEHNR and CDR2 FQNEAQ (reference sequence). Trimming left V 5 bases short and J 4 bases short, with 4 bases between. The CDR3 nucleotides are TGTGCCAGCAGCGATCCAGATACGCAGTATTTT. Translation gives CASSDPDTQYF.

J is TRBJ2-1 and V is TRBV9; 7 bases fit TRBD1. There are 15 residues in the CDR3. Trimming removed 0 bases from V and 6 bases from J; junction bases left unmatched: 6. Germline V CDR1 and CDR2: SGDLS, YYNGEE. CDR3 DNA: TGTGCCAGCAGCGTAGAAGGGACAGCCTTCAATGAGCAGTTCTTC. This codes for CASSVEGTAFNEQFF.